Given below is one T cell receptor beta chain in context. Its matching antigen is unknown. The record originates from a study of CD8+CD57+ T cells in acquired aplastic anemia. About the research overall: Sorted CD4+ and CD8+ cells gave an average of 3.2 ug of DNA.

The study's findings and limits: Statistical testing detected no significant gap in CD8+ Simpson's diversity between patients and controls.

Germline loops: CDR1 SNHLY, CDR2 FYNNEI. The CDR3 spans 15 residues. V was shortened by 5 bases and J by 7 bases, with 17 bases between the two germline ends. Genomic DNA, the template, was used for profiling of the TCR beta VDJ and CDR3. Each CDR3 protein is one row after TCRdb ran MiXCR on the reads. The sample gives under 200,000 distinct CDR3 sequences, 55% to 70% of which show up once; under 60% is in the top ten. The TCR sequence derives from a human donor with severe aplastic anemia or a healthy control (not recorded which). The source material was sorted CD4+, CD8+, or CD8+CD57+ T cells (not recorded which) from PBMCs. The rearrangement uses TRBV2 and TRBJ1-4, with D maybe TRBD1 (5 bases). As DNA, the CDR3 is TGTGCCAGCAGTCCAAGACAGTTTACGACTGAAAAACTGTTTTTT. This encodes CASSPRQFTTEKLFF.